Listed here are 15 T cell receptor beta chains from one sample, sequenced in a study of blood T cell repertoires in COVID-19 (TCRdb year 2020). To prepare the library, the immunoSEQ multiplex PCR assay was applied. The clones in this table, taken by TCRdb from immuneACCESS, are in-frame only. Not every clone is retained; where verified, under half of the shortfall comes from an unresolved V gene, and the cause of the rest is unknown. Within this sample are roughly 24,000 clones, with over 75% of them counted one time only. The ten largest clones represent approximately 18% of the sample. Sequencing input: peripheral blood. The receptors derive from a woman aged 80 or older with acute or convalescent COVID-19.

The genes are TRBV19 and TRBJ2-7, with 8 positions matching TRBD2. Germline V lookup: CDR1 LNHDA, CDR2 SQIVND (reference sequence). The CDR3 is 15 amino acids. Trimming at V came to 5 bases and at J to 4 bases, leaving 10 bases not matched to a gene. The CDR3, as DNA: TGTGCCAGTAGTGTCCTCCCGGGACTAGGATACGAGCAGTACTTC. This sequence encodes CASSVLPGLGYEQYF.

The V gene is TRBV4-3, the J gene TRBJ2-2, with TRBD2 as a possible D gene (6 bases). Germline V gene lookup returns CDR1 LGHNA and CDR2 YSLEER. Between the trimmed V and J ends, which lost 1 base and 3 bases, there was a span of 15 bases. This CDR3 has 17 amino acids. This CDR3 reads CASSQAGRGGDTGELFF. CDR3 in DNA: TGCGCCAGCAGCCAAGCCGGGCGGGGTGGGGACACCGGGGAGCTGTTTTTT.

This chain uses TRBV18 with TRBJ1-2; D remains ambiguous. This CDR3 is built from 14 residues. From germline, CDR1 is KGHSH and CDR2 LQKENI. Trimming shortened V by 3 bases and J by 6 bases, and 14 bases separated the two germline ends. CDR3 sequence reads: CASSPTREVNGYTF. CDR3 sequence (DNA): TGTGCCAGCTCACCTACCAGAGAGGTCAATGGCTACACCTTC.

The CDR3 bases are TGTGCCTGGAGGTACAGCTCTGGGGCCAACGTCCTGACTTTC. This encodes CAWRYSSGANVLTF. The chain is built from TRBV30 and TRBJ2-6; D ambiguous. The CDR3 covers 14 residues. V lost 3 bases and J 0 bases, leaving 6 bases between the germline ends. Germline CDR1 reads GTSNPN; CDR2 reads SVGIG (reference sequence).

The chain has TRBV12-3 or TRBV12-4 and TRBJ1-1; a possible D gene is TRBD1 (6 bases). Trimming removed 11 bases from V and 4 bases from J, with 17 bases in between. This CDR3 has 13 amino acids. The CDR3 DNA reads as TGTGCCGGGCTTGGGGGGGCGGGCACTGAAGCTTTCTTT. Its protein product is CAGLGGAGTEAFF.

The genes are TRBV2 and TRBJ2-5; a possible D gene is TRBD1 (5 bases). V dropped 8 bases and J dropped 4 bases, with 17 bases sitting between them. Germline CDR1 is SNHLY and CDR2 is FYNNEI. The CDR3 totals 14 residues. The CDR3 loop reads CASVVQGPRETQYF. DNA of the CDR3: TGTGCCAGCGTTGTGCAGGGCCCTCGAGAGACCCAGTACTTC.

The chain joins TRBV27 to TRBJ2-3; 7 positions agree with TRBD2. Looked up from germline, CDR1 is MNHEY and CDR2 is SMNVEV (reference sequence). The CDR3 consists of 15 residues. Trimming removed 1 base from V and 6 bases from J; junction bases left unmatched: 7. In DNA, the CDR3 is TGTGCCAGCAGTTTATGGGCGGGAGAGGGGGATACGCAGTATTTT. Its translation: CASSLWAGEGDTQYF.

The CDR3 is CATSIGTGALWDGYTF. Here the CDR3 DNA reads TGTGCCACCAGCATAGGGACAGGGGCGTTGTGGGATGGCTACACCTTC. The J gene is TRBJ1-2, the V gene TRBV15; the match to TRBD1 covers 10 bases. V gave up 4 bases and J gave up 6 bases; unmatched junction bases: 11. CDR1 and CDR2 from the germline V gene are LNHNV and YYDKDF (reference sequence). The CDR3 contains 16 residues.

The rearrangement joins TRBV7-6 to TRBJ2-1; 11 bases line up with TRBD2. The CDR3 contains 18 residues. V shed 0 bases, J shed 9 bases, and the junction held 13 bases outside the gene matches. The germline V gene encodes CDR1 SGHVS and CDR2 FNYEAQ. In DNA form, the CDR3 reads TGTGCCAGCAGCTTAGCGAGCCCTAGCGGGGGGAACCGACCTGAGCAGTTCTTC. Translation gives CASSLASPSGGNRPEQFF.

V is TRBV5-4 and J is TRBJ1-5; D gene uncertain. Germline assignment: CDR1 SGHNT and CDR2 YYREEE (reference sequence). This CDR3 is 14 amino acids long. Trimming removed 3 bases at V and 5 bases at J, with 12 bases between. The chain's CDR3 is CASSWRPGDQPQHF. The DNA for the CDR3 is TGTGCCAGCAGCTGGCGGCCCGGGGATCAGCCCCAGCATTTT.

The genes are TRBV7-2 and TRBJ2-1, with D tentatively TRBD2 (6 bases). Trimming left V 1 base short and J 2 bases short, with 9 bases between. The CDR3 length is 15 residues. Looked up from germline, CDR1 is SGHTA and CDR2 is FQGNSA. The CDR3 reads CASSLGGVTYNEQFF. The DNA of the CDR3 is TGTGCCAGCAGCTTAGGGGGGGTTACCTACAATGAGCAGTTCTTC.

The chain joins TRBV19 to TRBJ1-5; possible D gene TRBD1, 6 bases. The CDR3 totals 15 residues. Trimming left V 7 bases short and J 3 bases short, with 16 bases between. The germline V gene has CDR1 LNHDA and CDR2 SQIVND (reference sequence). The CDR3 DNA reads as TGTGCCAGTATCCCGGACAGATCCTACAATCAGCCCCAGCATTTT. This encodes CASIPDRSYNQPQHF.

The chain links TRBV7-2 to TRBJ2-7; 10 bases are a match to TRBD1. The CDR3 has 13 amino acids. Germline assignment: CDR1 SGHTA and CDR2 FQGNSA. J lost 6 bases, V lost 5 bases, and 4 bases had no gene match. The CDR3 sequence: CASSGTGEGEQYF. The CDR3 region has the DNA TGTGCCAGCAGCGGGACAGGGGAGGGCGAGCAGTACTTC.

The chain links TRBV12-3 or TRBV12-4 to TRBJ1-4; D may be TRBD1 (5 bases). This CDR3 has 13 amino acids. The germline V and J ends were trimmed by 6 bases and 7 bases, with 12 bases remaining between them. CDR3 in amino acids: CASSRQSFEKLFF. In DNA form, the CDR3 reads TGTGCCAGCAGCCGACAGAGTTTTGAAAAACTGTTTTTT.

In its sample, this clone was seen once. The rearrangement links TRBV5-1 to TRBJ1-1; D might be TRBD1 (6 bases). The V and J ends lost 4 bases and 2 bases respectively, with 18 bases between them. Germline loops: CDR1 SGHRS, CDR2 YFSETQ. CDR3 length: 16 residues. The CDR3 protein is CASSVSGDTPNTEAFF. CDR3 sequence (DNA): TGCGCCAGCAGCGTGTCAGGGGACACCCCCAACACTGAAGCTTTCTTT.